This entry describes one T cell receptor (beta chain). The CDR3 is made up of 11 amino acids. V lost 5 bases and J 3 bases, leaving 4 bases between the germline ends. Germline loops: CDR1 SGDLS, CDR2 YYNGEE. In the original workflow: Reference gene primer amplification in the assay estimated nucleated cell counts. Profiled with immunoSEQ multiplex PCR; TCRdb holds only in-frame clones, not every one. V, J and clone size are taken as reported in that table, and D and trimming were inferred from the DNA itself. This table has roughly 220,000 clones, 90% appearing once. The data were obtained in a study of blood T cell repertoires in COVID-19. As for the study in general: The study drew acute and convalescent COVID-19 samples from the United States, Italy and Spain. PBMCs, B-cell-depleted T cells, or T cells were the source of the cDNA or gDNA that made up the material.

The clonotype comes from a man aged 25-45 years who had been exposed to COVID-19. The chain combines TRBV9 with TRBJ2-3, with D uncertain. The sample consisted of PBMCs or T cells enriched from blood (not recorded which). DNA for the CDR3: TGTGCCAGCAGGCTAACAGATACGCAGTATTTT. Translating it yields CASRLTDTQYF.